The source of this TCR beta chain is a study of cytomegalovirus exposure and HLA in healthy donors. In the study overall: For the approximately 390 genotyped donors, over 80% fell within the Caucasian-associated ancestry cluster. Study results and caveats: Accurate prediction of HLA-A and HLA-B alleles (for most subjects) was reportedly achieved from TCR beta sequences. Further analysis was carried out later, and it showed several of the most significant clusters appearing linked to common viral pathogens. The classifier was said to identify cytomegalovirus status with high specificity and sensitivity.

Comment on this clone: Its antigen is as yet unknown.

Germline assignment: CDR1 MDHEN and CDR2 SYDVKM. The V gene end was trimmed by 7 bases and the J gene end by 1 base; junction bases not matched to a gene: 7. The CDR3 covers 15 residues. The PCR used 60 Vbeta and 13 Jbeta primers. TCRdb's copy holds only in-frame clones and misses some; the assay was immunoSEQ multiplex PCR. The sample holds about 59,000 clones; about 80% are singletons and the top ten take 1.6%. V usage is TRBV28 and J usage is TRBJ1-2; the match to TRBD1 covers 9 bases. This receptor was taken from a human donor in good health. Material for sequencing was PBMCs. For the CDR3, the DNA is TGTGCCAGCACCCTCGGGACAGGGTTTAACTATGGCTACACCTTC. Translated: CASTLGTGFNYGYTF.